This T cell receptor (beta chain) was sequenced for a study of blood T cell repertoires in COVID-19. On the study more broadly: Italy, Spain and the United States were the sources of the convalescent and acute COVID-19 samples. T cells, B-cell-depleted T cells, or PBMCs provided the cDNA or gDNA that served as material.

Participants came from roughly 25 US areas, aged about 18 to 89 years. Up to 2 weeks before entering the study, exposed participants had met a COVID-19 case. Germline V gene lookup returns CDR1 SNHLY and CDR2 FYNNEI. V was trimmed by 6 bases and J by 1 base, leaving 9 bases between them. The CDR3 sequence is 13 residues long. Sequencing used immunoSEQ multiplex PCR; TCRdb keeps in-frame clones, though not all of them. The sample has 200,000 to 250,000 clones, 83% seen once. The V call is TRBV2, the J call TRBJ1-1; D is undetermined. The sequenced sample was PBMCs or T cells enriched from blood (not recorded which). The receptor's source is a woman between 45 and 65 years old who had been exposed to COVID-19. This CDR3 reads CASSLAGNTEAFF. The CDR3 DNA is TGTGCCAGCAGCCTAGCAGGGAACACTGAAGCTTTCTTT. Based on the CDR3 plus reference TRBV2 and TRBJ1-1, the full variable domain is EPEVTQTPSHQVTQMGQEVILRCVPISNHLYFYWYRQILGQKVEFLVSFYNNEISEKSEIFDDQFSVERPDGSNFTLKIRSTKLEDSAMYFCASSLAGNTEAFFGQGTRLTVV.